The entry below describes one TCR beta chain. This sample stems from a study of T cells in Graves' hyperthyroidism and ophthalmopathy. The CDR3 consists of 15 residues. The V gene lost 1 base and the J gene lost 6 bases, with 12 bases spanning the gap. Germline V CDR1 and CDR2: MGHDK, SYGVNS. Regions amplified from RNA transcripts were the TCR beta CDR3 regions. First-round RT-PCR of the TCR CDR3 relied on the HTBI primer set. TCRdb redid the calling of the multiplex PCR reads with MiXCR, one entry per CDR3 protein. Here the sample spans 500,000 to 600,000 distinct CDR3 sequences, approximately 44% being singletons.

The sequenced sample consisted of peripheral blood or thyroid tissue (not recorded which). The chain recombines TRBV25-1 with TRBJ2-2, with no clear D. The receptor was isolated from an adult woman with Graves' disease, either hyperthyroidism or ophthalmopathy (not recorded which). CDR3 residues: CASSESRSAAGELFF. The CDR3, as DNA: TGTGCCAGCAGTGAATCCCGGTCAGCAGCCGGGGAGCTGTTTTTT.